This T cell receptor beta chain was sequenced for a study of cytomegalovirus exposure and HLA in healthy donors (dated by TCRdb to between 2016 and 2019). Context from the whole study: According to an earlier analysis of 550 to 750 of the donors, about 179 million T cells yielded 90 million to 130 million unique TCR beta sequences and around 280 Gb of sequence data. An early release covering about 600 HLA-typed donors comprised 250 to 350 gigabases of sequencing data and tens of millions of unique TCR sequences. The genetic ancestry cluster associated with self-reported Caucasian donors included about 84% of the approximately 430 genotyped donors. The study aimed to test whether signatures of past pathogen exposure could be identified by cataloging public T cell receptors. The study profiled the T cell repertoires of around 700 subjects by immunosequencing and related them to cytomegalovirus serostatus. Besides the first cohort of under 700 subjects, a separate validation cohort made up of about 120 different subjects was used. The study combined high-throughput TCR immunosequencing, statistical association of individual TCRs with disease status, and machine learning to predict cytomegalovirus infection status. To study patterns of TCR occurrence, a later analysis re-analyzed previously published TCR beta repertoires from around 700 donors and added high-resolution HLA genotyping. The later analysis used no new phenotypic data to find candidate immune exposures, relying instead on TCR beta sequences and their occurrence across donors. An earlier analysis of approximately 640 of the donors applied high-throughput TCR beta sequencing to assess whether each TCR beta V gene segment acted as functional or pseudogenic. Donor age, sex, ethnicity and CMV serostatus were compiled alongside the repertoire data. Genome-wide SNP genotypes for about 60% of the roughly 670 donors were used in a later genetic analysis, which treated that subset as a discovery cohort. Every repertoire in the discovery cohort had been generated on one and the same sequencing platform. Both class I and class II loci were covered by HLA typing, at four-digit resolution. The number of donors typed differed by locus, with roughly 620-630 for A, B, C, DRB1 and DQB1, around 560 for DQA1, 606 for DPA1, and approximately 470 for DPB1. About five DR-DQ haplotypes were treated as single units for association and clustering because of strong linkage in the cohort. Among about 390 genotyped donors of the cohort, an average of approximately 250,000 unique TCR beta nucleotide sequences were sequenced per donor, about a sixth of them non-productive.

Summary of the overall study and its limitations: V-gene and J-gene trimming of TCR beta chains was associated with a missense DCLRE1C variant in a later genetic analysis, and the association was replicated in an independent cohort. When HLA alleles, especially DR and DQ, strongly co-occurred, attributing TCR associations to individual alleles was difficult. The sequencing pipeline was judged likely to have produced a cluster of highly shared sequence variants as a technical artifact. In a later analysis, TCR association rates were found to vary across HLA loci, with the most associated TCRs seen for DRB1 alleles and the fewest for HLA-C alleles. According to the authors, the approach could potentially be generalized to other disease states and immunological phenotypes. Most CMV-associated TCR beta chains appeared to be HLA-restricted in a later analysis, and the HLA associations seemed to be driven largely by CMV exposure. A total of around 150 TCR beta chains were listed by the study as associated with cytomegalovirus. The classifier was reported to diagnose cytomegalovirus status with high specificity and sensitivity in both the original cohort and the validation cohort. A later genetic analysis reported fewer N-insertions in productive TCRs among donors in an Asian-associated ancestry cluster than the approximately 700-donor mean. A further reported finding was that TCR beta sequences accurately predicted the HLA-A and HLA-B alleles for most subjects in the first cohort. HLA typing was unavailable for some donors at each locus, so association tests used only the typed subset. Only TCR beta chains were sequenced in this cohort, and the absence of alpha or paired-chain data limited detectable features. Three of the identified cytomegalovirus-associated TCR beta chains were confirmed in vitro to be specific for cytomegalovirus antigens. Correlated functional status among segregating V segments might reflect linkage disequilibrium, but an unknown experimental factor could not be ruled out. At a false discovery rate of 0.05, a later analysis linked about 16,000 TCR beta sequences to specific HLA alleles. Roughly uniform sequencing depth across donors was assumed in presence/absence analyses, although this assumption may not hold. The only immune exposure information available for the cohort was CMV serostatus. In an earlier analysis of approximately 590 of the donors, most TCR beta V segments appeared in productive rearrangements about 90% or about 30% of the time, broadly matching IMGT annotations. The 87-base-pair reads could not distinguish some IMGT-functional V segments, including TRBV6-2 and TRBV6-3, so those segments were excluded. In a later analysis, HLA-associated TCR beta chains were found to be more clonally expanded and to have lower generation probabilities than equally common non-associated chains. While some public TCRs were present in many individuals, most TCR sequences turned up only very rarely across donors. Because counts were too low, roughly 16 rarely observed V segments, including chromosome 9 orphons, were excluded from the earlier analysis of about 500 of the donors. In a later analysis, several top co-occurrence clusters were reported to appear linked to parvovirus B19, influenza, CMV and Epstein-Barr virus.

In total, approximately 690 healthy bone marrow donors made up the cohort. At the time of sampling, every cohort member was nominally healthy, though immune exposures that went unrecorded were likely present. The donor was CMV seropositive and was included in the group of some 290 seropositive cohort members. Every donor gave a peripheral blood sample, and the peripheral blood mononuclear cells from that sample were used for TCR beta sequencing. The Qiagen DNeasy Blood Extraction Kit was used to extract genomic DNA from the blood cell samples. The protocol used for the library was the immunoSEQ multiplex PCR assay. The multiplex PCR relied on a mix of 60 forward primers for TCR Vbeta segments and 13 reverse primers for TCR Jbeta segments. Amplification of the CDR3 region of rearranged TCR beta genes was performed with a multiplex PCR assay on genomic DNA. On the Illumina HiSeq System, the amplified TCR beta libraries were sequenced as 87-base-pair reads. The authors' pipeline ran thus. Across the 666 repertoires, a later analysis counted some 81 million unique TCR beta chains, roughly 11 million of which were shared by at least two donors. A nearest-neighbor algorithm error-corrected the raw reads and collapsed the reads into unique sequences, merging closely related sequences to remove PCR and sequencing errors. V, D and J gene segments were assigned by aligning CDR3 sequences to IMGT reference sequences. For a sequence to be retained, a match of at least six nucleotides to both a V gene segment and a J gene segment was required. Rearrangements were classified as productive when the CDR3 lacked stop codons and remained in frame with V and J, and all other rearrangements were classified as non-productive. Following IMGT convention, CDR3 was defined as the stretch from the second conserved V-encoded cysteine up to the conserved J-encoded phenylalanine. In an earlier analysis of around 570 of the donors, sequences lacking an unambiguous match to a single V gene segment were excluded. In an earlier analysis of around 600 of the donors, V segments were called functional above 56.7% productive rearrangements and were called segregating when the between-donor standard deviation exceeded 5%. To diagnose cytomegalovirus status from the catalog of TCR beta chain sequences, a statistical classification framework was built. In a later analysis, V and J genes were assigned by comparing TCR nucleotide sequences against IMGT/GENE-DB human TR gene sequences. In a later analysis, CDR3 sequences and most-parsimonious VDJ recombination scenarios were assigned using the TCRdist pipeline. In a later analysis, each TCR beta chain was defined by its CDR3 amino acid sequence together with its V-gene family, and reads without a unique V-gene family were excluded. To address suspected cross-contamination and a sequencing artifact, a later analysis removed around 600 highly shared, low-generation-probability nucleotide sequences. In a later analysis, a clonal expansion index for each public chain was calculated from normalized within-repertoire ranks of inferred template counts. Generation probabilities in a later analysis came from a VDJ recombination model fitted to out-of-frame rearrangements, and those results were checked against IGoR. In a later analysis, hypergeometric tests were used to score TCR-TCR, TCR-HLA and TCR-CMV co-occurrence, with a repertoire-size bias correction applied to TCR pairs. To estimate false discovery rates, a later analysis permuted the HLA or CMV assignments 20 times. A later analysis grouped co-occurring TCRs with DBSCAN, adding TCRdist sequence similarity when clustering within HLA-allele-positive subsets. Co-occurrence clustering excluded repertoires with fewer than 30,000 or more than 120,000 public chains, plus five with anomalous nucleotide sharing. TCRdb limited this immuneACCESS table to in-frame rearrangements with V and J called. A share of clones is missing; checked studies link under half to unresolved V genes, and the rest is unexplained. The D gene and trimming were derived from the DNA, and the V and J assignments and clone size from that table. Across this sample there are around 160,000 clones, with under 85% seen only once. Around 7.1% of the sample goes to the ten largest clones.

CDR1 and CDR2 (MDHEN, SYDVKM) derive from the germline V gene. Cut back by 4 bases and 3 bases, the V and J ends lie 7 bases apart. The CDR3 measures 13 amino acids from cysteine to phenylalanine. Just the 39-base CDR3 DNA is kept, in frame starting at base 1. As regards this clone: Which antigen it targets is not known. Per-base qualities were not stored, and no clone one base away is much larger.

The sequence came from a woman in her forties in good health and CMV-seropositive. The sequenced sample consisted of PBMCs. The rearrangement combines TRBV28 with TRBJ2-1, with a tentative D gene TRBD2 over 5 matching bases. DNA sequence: TGTGCCAGCAGTTCACGGGGCTACAATGAGCAGTTCTTC. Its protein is CASSSRGYNEQFF. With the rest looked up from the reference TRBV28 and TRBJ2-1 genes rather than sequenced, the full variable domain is DVKVTQSSRYLVKRTGEKVFLECVQDMDHENMFWYRQDPGLGLRLIYFSYDVKMKEKGDIPEGYSVSREKKERFSLILESASTNQTSMYLCASSSRGYNEQFFGPGTRLTVL.